This T cell receptor beta chain was sequenced during a study of T cells in Graves' hyperthyroidism and ophthalmopathy (dated by TCRdb to between 2017 and 2020). The study in broad terms: Peripheral blood samples were taken at the time of initial diagnosis, prior to any treatment. Once sampling was done, hyperthyroidism patients were given methimazole at a starting dose of 30 mg daily, whereas ophthalmopathy patients were given high-dose intravenous methylprednisolone. In several Graves' hyperthyroidism patients, the study also compared T-cell repertoires from thyroid tissue with T-cell repertoires from blood. To identify TCR V-J signatures that set the groups apart, the researchers used a discovery cohort of 100 patients, made up of about 44 with Graves' ophthalmopathy and 57 with stable Graves' hyperthyroidism. Whether ophthalmopathy could be predicted prospectively was tested in an independent validation cohort made up of roughly 20 hyperthyroidism patients plus 17 patients who later progressed to ophthalmopathy. The approximately 90 discovery patients were randomly split 7:3 into training and test sets. The paper describes TCR Vbeta CDR3 sequencing of about 140 peripheral blood samples, made up of some 40 ophthalmopathy patients, around 78 hyperthyroidism patients and 17 progressor patients.

In the germline V gene, CDR1 corresponds to SGHRS and CDR2 to YFSETQ. The CDR3 sequence holds 17 residues, the cysteine and phenylalanine included. The CDR3 DNA has 51 bases and is translated from base 1. Germline trimming amounts to 0 bases on V and 6 bases on J, with 10 as the count of junction bases outside the gene matches. Beyond this particular receptor, the publication reports: In validation, the model predicted progression to ophthalmopathy with approximately 69% sensitivity and less than 80% specificity, a median of around 6.6 months before onset. Blood samples also contained most of the expanded thyroid clonotypes (frequency above 0.001), which suggests that blood repertoires may reflect thyroid immune responses. In cross-validation, a model built on a 13 V-J signature told ophthalmopathy apart from stable hyperthyroidism with 85% to 90% sensitivity and about 81% specificity, and in testing the same model reached 80%/75%. Sample size was not statistically predetermined, and investigators were not blinded to group allocation.

The TCR beta CDR3 regions were amplified from the RNA transcripts. The first round of RT-PCR for the TCR CDR3 was performed with the HTBI primer set and the Qiagen OneStep RT-PCR kit. Libraries were constructed in a second round of multiplex PCR, after which size selection and purification were carried out. Paired-end sequencing of the libraries was performed with 100 bp reads on an Illumina HiSeq2000. The original pipeline was this. SOAPnuke was used to process the raw data, throwing out any read that contained adapters or uncalled bases, had a mean Phred below 15, or lacked an exact constant-primer or identifier match. High-quality paired reads were merged with COPE v1.2.5, and unique nucleotide sequences were defined as clonotypes. MiTCR v1.1 was used to align clonotypes to the IMGT TRBV, TRBD and TRBJ reference segments. The analysis was restricted to V-J combinations with a frequency above 0.0001, which together covered 98% to 99.2% of the repertoires. A TCS score was defined as the ratio of F50 (clonal expansion) to E x V (chaos), with BLOSUM62-based TCRdist applied between CDR3 peptides within each V-J. Welch's t-statistics and random forest reduced 500 to 550 V-J features to 10 to 15, which were used in a naive Bayes classifier (R e1071). The public reads were quality trimmed at Q25 with fastp and then assembled into clones with MiXCR by TCRdb, keeping productive beta chains. Rows matching on CDR3 protein sequence are summarized as one entry with the most common DNA and genes. In this record, the V and J calls reflect TCRdb's handling and not the investigators' own analysis. The sample contains a few hundred thousand distinct CDR3 sequences, roughly an eighth of them found a single time. Clones ranked in the top ten supply 5.3% of the sample.

A patient counted as having stable Graves' hyperthyroidism if no progression to ophthalmopathy occurred over 18 months of follow-up. Hyperthyroidism patients were newly diagnosed, with disease duration under 2 months, and aged 18 to 65 years. Exclusion was applied to patients with uncontrolled infections, other autoimmune diseases, pregnancy or lactation. Clinical symptoms, serum thyroxine and TRAb, thyroid ultrasound, and orbital computed tomography formed the basis for the diagnoses. PBMCs were separated from roughly 9.3 ml of fresh peripheral blood using Ficoll-Paque density gradient centrifugation. Trizol reagent was used to extract total RNA, and RNA quality was then checked on an Agilent 2100 Bioanalyzer. About this clonotype: What antigen it recognizes has not been identified. The input lacks base qualities; no much larger clone sits a single base away.

Sequenced: blood. The clonotype comes from a young woman with Graves' hyperthyroidism. The rearrangement combines TRBV5-1 with TRBJ2-1; 9 bases in the junction line up with TRBD2. The CDR3 corresponds to CASSLVAGGPSGNEQFF. The sequenced DNA: TGCGCCAGCAGCTTGGTTGCGGGAGGGCCCTCGGGCAATGAGCAGTTCTTC.